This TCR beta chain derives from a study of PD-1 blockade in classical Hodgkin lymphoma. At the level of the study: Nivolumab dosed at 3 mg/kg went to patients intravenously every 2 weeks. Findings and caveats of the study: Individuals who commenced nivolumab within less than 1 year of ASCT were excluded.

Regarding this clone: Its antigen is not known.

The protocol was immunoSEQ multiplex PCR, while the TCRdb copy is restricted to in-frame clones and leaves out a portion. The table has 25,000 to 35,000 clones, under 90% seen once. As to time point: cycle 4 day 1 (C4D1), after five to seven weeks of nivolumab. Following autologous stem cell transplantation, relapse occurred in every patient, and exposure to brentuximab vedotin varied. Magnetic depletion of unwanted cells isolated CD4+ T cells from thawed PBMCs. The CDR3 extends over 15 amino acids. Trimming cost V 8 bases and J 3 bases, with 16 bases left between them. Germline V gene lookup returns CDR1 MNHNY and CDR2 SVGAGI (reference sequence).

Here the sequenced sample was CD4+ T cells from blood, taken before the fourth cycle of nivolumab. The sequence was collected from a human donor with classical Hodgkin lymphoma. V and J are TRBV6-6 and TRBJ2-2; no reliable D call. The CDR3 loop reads CASSGPLRYTGELFF. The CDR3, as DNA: TGTGCCAGCTCTGGGCCTTTGAGGTACACCGGGGAGCTGTTTTTT.